A single TCR beta chain is shown here with its context. This entry belongs to a study of control samples from healthy donors and cancer patients. Produced via immunoSEQ multiplex PCR; TCRdb's table is partial and in-frame only. Among 170,000 or so clones listed, approximately 92% were seen once. This CDR3 comprises 16 residues. V lost 4 bases to trimming and J lost 4 bases, with 17 bases between them. Germline CDR1 reads LNHDA; CDR2 reads SQIVND (reference sequence). The sample taken for sequencing was blood. The receptor comes from a man between 18 and 35 years old in good health. The chain recombines TRBV19 with TRBJ2-1; D possibly corresponds to TRBD2 (5 bases). The CDR3, as DNA: TGTGCCAGTAGTACCCAGCTAGCCCTCCCTTACAATGAGCAGTTCTTC. Translating gives CASSTQLALPYNEQFF.